One sample yielded the 23 T cell receptor beta chains listed below, sequenced in a study of cytomegalovirus exposure and HLA in healthy donors. Both 60 Vbeta primers and 13 Jbeta primers went into the PCR. Produced via immunoSEQ multiplex PCR; TCRdb's table is partial and in-frame only. The repertoire includes about 190,000 clones, approximately 90% of them detected once, and about 1.1% sits in the top ten. Specimen: PBMCs. Every receptor here comes from a boy aged 2 to 9 in good health and CMV-seronegative.

The rearrangement links TRBV2 to TRBJ2-5; D not resolved. CDR3 length equals 14 residues. The germline gives CDR1 SNHLY, CDR2 FYNNEI. The V gene lost 5 bases and the J gene lost 3 bases, with 13 bases spanning the gap. The CDR3 spells CASSFDWVEETQYF. DNA of the CDR3: TGTGCCAGCAGTTTCGACTGGGTGGAAGAGACCCAGTACTTC.

This rearrangement joins TRBV28 to TRBJ2-7; 8 bases map to TRBD2. From germline, CDR1 is MDHEN and CDR2 SYDVKM. The CDR3 is 13 amino acids. Unmatched junction bases numbered 7, after V lost 8 bases and J lost 4 bases. CDR3 protein: CASREGGIYEQYF. The CDR3 nucleotides read TGTGCCAGCCGGGAGGGAGGAATTTACGAGCAGTACTTC.

The V gene is TRBV9, the J gene TRBJ2-2, with 7 bases matching TRBD1. Per the germline V gene, CDR1 is SGDLS and CDR2 is YYNGEE. Trimming took 4 bases from V and 3 from J; bases not matched to a gene: 3. The CDR3 length is 14 residues. CDR3 sequence reads: CASSYTGDTGELFF. For the CDR3, the DNA is TGTGCCAGCAGCTACACAGGGGACACCGGGGAGCTGTTTTTT.

CDR3 loop: CASSLGGAKNIQYF. In DNA, the CDR3 is TGTGCCAGCAGTTTAGGGGGGGCGAAAAACATTCAGTACTTC. The chain joins TRBV27 to TRBJ2-4; a weak D match, TRBD2 (7 bases). V dropped 2 bases and J dropped 4 bases, with 9 bases sitting between them. Germline-derived CDR1 and CDR2 are MNHEY and SMNVEV (reference sequence). The CDR3 is made up of 14 amino acids.

The count of this clone is one. The chain combines TRBV7-2 with TRBJ2-2; D is unresolved. The CDR3 length is 13 residues. Germline CDR1 reads SGHTA; CDR2 reads FQGNSA. V was shortened by 5 bases and J by 5 bases, with 9 bases between the two germline ends. The CDR3, as DNA: TGTGCCAGCAGCCCACATATTACCGGGGAGCTGTTTTTT. Its translation: CASSPHITGELFF.

J is TRBJ1-5 and V is TRBV6-1; D not resolved. Trimming took 6 bases from V and 5 from J, leaving 8 bases between them. Per germline, CDR1 MNHNS and CDR2 SASEGT. This CDR3 contains 12 residues. CDR3 residues: CASRRMDQPQHF. The CDR3 DNA is TGTGCCAGCAGGAGAATGGATCAGCCCCAGCATTTT.

V usage is TRBV7-6 and J usage is TRBJ1-6; a weak D match, TRBD1 (6 bases). V lost 7 bases and J lost 6, with 10 bases in between. Germline CDR1 and CDR2: SGHVS and FNYEAQ. The CDR3 has 13 residues. CDR3 DNA sequence: TGTGCCAGCATGCGGACAGTTAATTCACCCCTCCACTTT. It specifies CASMRTVNSPLHF.

The chain joins TRBV2 to TRBJ1-1; D call uncertain. The germline V and J ends were trimmed by 7 bases and 6 bases, with 21 bases remaining between them. Germline V gene sequence: CDR1 SNHLY, CDR2 FYNNEI. The CDR3 is made up of 15 amino acids. CDR3 residues: CASTHQTTGRAEAFF. CDR3 nucleotides: TGTGCCAGCACCCACCAGACGACCGGGAGGGCTGAAGCTTTCTTT. Filled out from reference TRBV2 and TRBJ1-1, the complete variable domain reads EPEVTQTPSHQVTQMGQEVILRCVPISNHLYFYWYRQILGQKVEFLVSFYNNEISEKSEIFDDQFSVERPDGSNFTLKIRSTKLEDSAMYFCASTHQTTGRAEAFFGQGTRLTVV.

The J gene is TRBJ1-4, the V gene TRBV6-1; 7 bases are a match to TRBD1. The CDR3 has 13 residues. The V gene's germline CDR1 is MNHNS and CDR2 SASEGT. Trimming cost V 8 bases and J 8 bases; bases outside gene matches: 8. The chain's CDR3 is CASLETGREKLFF. The CDR3 DNA follows: TGTGCCAGCCTCGAGACAGGGAGGGAAAAACTGTTTTTT.

Only one count was recorded for this clone. The rearrangement uses TRBV6-1 and TRBJ2-1, with a weak D call TRBD2 (6 bases). Germline CDR1 MNHNS, CDR2 SASEGT. CDR3 length: 12 amino acids. V dropped 4 bases and J dropped 5 bases, with 6 bases sitting between them. The CDR3 here is CASSAGDNEQFF. The CDR3 DNA follows: TGTGCCAGCAGTGCGGGGGACAATGAGCAGTTCTTC.

The chain has TRBV7-2 and TRBJ2-2; 10 bases align to TRBD1. The CDR3 sequence is 16 residues long. Per germline, CDR1 SGHTA and CDR2 FQGNSA. V was pared by 5 bases and J by 3 bases, with 6 bases of the junction left unmatched. The CDR3 DNA sequence: TGTGCCAGCAGCCCAGGGACAGGGGAGGACACCGGGGAGCTGTTTTTT. Amino acid sequence: CASSPGTGEDTGELFF.

The rearrangement joins TRBV27 to TRBJ2-7, with 9 positions matching TRBD2. The J segment lost 6 bases and the V segment lost 5 bases, leaving 8 bases of the junction unmatched. The CDR3 is 14 amino acids. The V gene's germline CDR1 is MNHEY and CDR2 SMNVEV (reference sequence). CDR3 region: CASSIVAGVGEQYF. CDR3 DNA: TGTGCCAGCAGTATAGTAGCGGGAGTGGGCGAGCAGTACTTC.

The chain employs TRBV10-2 and TRBJ2-5, with D possibly being TRBD2 (7 bases). V lost 8 bases to trimming and J lost 5 bases, with 21 bases between them. From germline, CDR1 is WSHSY and CDR2 SAAADI. The CDR3 is 15 amino acids. CDR3 sequence: CASRVSRGARETQYF. For the CDR3, the DNA is TGCGCCAGCCGGGTCAGTCGGGGGGCCCGGGAGACCCAGTACTTC.

This clone is a singleton in its sample. V usage is TRBV5-8 and J usage is TRBJ2-7; 7 bases match TRBD1. The CDR3 is 13 amino acids. Germline CDR1 and CDR2: SGHTS and YDEGEE. Trimming at V came to 5 bases and at J to 4 bases, leaving 6 bases not matched to a gene. In nucleotides, the CDR3 is TGTGCCAGCAGGGAAAAGGACAGGTACGAGCAGTACTTC. This encodes CASREKDRYEQYF.

The CDR3 protein is CASSFFLGLAGAPNVEQYF. For the CDR3, the DNA is TGTGCCAGCAGCTTCTTCCTAGGACTAGCGGGGGCCCCAAACGTCGAGCAGTACTTC. The V gene is TRBV5-4, the J gene TRBJ2-7; 13 bases match TRBD2. The ends lost 2 bases at V and 6 bases at J; junction bases unmatched: 17. This CDR3 spans 19 amino acids. Germline V lookup: CDR1 SGHNT, CDR2 YYREEE (reference sequence).

The CDR3 spells CAWSPTGIYEQYF. CDR3 DNA: TGTGCCTGGAGTCCAACAGGGATCTACGAGCAGTACTTC. V and J are TRBV30 and TRBJ2-5; a weak D match, TRBD1 (6 bases). The end of the DNA fits TRBJ2-7 better, so the J call may be wrong. The CDR3 is made up of 13 amino acids. The germline V gene has CDR1 GTSNPN and CDR2 SVGIG (reference sequence).

The V gene is TRBV9, the J gene TRBJ2-7; 12 positions agree with TRBD2. From germline, CDR1 is SGDLS and CDR2 YYNGEE. This CDR3 is 15 amino acids long. J was trimmed by 2 bases and V by 4 bases; bases with no gene match: 4. This CDR3 is CASSPRTSGTYEQYF. In DNA form, the CDR3 reads TGTGCCAGCAGCCCCCGGACTAGCGGGACCTACGAGCAGTACTTC.

CDR3 region: CASRSEGYTDTQYF. Written as DNA, the CDR3 is TGTGCCAGCCGATCGGAGGGGTACACAGATACGCAGTATTTT. The chain links TRBV14 to TRBJ2-3, with D perhaps matching TRBD2 (6 bases). Germline CDR1 SGHDN, CDR2 FVKESK. This CDR3 contains 14 residues. V lost 8 bases to trimming and J lost 2 bases, with 14 bases between them.

V and J are TRBV4-2 and TRBJ2-7; D is perhaps TRBD2 (5 bases). Trimming shortened V by 4 bases and J by 6 bases, and 16 bases separated the two germline ends. The germline V gene has CDR1 LGHNA and CDR2 YNFKEQ. The CDR3 is 14 amino acids. The CDR3 sequence is CASSPGSISTEQYF. CDR3 coding DNA: TGTGCCAGCAGCCCGGGATCGATATCGACCGAGCAGTACTTC.

The rearrangement joins TRBV27 to TRBJ1-2; D is uncertain. V was pared by 5 bases and J by 0 bases, with 7 bases between. The CDR3 covers 13 residues. Per germline, CDR1 MNHEY and CDR2 SMNVEV (reference sequence). CDR3: CASSVGANYGYTF. The CDR3 DNA follows: TGTGCCAGCAGTGTCGGAGCTAACTATGGCTACACCTTC.

V is TRBV5-8 and J is TRBJ1-3, with D perhaps matching TRBD1 (6 bases). The CDR3 covers 16 residues. Trimming took off 2 bases at V and 0 bases at J, with 12 bases between the two ends. Germline CDR1 is SGHTS and CDR2 is YDEGEE. The chain's CDR3 is CASSLGQTSSGNTIYF. CDR3 coding DNA: TGTGCCAGCAGCTTAGGACAGACCAGCTCTGGAAACACCATATATTTT.

The gene calls are TRBV5-1 and TRBJ1-4, with D possibly TRBD1 on 6 matching bases. The CDR3 totals 14 residues. Germline V CDR1 and CDR2: SGHRS, YFSETQ. V was cut by 4 bases and J by 8 bases, with 15 bases left in between. The CDR3 coding sequence is TGCGCCAGCAGCACAGCACAGGGACGGGAAAAACTGTTTTTT. It is translated as CASSTAQGREKLFF.

This chain connects TRBV9 to TRBJ2-1; 11 bases are a match to TRBD2. The CDR3 loop spans 15 amino acids. Trimming cost V 0 bases and J 7 bases; bases outside gene matches: 3. Per the germline V gene, CDR1 is SGDLS and CDR2 is YYNGEE. CDR3 amino acids: CASSVALAGANEQFF. DNA of the CDR3: TGTGCCAGCAGCGTAGCACTAGCGGGAGCAAATGAGCAGTTCTTC.